What follows are 3 T cell receptor beta chains derived from one specimen sequenced in a study of blood T cells in healthy people across ages. The authors ran a second PCR of roughly 6 to 11 cycles using a sample-barcoded 5' primer and a J-beta primer mix. One entry per CDR3 protein, called by TCRdb with MiXCR from the 5' RACE reads. The sample shows about 1.6 million distinct CDR3 sequences, roughly a third of them seen only once. The sequenced sample was blood. The receptors here all came from a woman aged 25 to 45 in good health.

CDR3 region: CSATLQGVTGELFF. CDR3 DNA sequence: TGCAGCGCCACCCTACAAGGGGTAACCGGGGAGCTGTTTTTT. The V and J genes are TRBV29-1 and TRBJ2-2; weak D call: TRBD1 (5 bases). With 7 bases removed from V and 5 bases from J, the gap between germline ends came to 17 bases. The CDR3 consists of 14 residues. CDR1 SQVTM and CDR2 ANQGSEA come from the germline V gene.

This clonotype appeared many times. As DNA, the CDR3 is TGTGCCAGCAGCGCTCGGGACAGGGGAAACTATGGCTACACCTTC. The encoded protein is CASSARDRGNYGYTF. This chain uses TRBV9 with TRBJ1-2; 10 nucleotides line up with TRBD1. The V segment lost 3 bases and the J segment 2 bases; nucleotides outside the gene matches: 4. CDR1 and CDR2 from the germline V gene are SGDLS and YYNGEE. CDR3 length: 15 residues. The full variable domain, its missing parts supplied by reference TRBV9 and TRBJ1-2, is DSGVTQTPKHLITATGQRVTLRCSPRSGDLSVYWYQQSLDQGLQFLIQYYNGEERAKGNILERFSAQQFPDLHSELNLSSLELGDSALYFCASSARDRGNYGYTFGSGTRLTVV.

The chain employs TRBV5-1 and TRBJ2-7; the D is unclear. The CDR3 is 14 residues long. CDR1 and CDR2 from the germline V gene are SGHRS and YFSETQ. Trimming took 2 bases from V and 2 from J, leaving 11 bases between them. The CDR3 DNA reads TGCGCCAGCAGCTTCCGTGGCAGCCCCTACGAGCAGTACTTC. Its translation is CASSFRGSPYEQYF.